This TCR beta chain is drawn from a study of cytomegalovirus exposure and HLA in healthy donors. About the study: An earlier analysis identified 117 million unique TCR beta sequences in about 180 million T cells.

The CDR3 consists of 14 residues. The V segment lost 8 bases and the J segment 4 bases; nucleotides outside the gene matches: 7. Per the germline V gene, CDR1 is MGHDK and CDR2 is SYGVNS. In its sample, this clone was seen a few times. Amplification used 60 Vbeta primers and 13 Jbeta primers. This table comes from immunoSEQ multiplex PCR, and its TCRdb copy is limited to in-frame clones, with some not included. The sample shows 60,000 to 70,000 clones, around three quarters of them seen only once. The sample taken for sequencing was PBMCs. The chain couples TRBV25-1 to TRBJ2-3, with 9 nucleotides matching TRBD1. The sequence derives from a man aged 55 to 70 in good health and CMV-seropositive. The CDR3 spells CASSPTGGSDTQYF. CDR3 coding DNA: TGTGCCAGCTCCCCAACAGGGGGCTCAGATACGCAGTATTTT.